This T cell receptor (beta chain) was sequenced in a study of regulatory T cells in long-lasting Graves disease. Both iRepertoire HTBI primers and Arm-PCR of CDR3 regions were used to build the TCR beta libraries. Each CDR3 protein gets one entry after TCRdb re-called the multiplex PCR reads with MiXCR. The repertoire holds roughly 700,000 distinct CDR3 sequences, with 25% to 30% as singletons. This clonotype appeared a few times. Sample time point: persistent/refractory GD, antithyroid drugs over 5 years with positive TRAb. Extracted RNA from PBMCs served as the source of the TCR library. This clonotype was obtained from a female donor with Graves disease. The source material was peripheral blood mononuclear cells (PBMCs), sampled when the disease was refractory, from a patient treated with antithyroid drugs.

The CDR3 DNA follows: TGTGCCAGCACCTCGGGGACGGATGGCTACACCTTC. As protein: CASTSGTDGYTF. This chain connects TRBV25-1 to TRBJ1-2; weak D call: TRBD1 (5 bases). CDR1 and CDR2 from the germline V gene are MGHDK and SYGVNS. With 7 bases removed from V and 6 bases from J, the gap between germline ends came to 12 bases. CDR3 length: 12 residues.